The clone carrying this T cell receptor (beta chain) is medium-sized (0.01 to 0.1%) by share. Antigen: not known. The data originate from a study of circulating CD8 cells and anti-PD-1 response in melanoma. Study results and caveats: Expanded sorted subsets were checked for tumor reactivity using peptides.

Deletions cut 3 bases from V and 2 bases from J, with 7 bases between. The CDR3 extends over 14 amino acids. Germline loops: CDR1 SNHLY, CDR2 FYNNEI. Live CD3+CD8+TCRalphabeta+ cells were sorted into four subsets by PD-1 and/or TIGIT. The QIAseq Immune Repertoire TCR panel built the libraries from roughly 15 ng of total RNA. TCRdb reprocessed the reads with MiXCR, giving one entry per CDR3 protein. The data hold approximately 2,500 distinct CDR3 sequences, with roughly 8.6% observed a single time. The rearrangement links TRBV2 to TRBJ2-2; tentative D call: TRBD1 (6 bases). Material: CD8+ T cells from PBMCs, obtained at baseline or after one month of anti-PD-1 therapy (not recorded which). This clonotype originated in a human donor with melanoma. The CDR3 coding sequence is TGTGCCAGCAGTGACAGGGGTAACACCGGGGAGCTGTTTTTT. Residues: CASSDRGNTGELFF.